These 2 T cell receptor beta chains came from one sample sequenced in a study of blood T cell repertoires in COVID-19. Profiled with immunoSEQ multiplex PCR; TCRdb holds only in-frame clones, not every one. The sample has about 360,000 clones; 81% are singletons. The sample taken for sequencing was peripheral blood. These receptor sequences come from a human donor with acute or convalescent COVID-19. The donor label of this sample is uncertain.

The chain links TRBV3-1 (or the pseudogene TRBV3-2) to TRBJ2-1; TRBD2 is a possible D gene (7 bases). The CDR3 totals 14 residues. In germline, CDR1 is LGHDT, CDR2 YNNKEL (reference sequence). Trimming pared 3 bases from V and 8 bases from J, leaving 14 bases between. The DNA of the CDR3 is TGTGCCAGCAGCCATCGAAGGGGGGGCGATGAGCAGTTCTTC. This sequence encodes CASSHRRGGDEQFF.

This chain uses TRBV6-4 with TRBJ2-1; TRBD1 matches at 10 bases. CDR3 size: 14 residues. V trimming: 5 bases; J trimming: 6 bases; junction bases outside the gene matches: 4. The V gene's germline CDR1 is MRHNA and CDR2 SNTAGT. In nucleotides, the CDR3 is TGTGCCAGCAGTCGGGACAGGGGAGGCAATGAGCAGTTCTTC. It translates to CASSRDRGGNEQFF.